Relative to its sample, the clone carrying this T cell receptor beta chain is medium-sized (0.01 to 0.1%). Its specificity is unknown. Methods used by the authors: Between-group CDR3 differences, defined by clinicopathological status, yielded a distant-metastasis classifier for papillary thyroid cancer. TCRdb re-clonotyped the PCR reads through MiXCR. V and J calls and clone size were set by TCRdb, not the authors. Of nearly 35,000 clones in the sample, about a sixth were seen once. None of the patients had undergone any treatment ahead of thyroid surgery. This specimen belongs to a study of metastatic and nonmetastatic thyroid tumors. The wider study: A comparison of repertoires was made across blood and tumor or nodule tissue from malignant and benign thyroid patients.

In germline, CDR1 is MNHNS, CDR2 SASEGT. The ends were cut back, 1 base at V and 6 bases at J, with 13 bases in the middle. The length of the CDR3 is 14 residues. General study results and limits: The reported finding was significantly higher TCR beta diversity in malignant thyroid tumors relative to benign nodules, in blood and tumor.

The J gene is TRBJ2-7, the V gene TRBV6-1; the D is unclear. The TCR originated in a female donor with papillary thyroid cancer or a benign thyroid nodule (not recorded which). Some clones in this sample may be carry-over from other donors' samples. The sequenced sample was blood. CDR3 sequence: CASSEEVTPGEQYF. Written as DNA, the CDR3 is TGTGCCAGCAGTGAAGAGGTCACCCCTGGCGAGCAGTACTTC.